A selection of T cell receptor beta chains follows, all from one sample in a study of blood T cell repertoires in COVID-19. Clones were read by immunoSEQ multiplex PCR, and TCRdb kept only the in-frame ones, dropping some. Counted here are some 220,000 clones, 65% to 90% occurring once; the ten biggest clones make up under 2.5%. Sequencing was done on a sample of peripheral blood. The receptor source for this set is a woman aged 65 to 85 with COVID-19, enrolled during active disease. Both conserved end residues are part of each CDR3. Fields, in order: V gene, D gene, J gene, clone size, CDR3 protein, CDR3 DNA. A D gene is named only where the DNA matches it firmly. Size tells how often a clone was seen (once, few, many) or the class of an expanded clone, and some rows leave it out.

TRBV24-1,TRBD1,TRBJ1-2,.,CATSDFTGTGTYGYTF,TGTGCCACCAGTGATTTTACCGGGACAGGGACCTATGGCTACACCTTC
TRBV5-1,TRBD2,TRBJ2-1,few,CASSLLASGGAWDEQFF,TGCGCCAGCAGCTTGTTGGCTAGCGGGGGGGCCTGGGATGAGCAGTTCTTC
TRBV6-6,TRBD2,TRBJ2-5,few,CASSPRGEWETQYF,TGTGCCAGCTCCCCGCGGGGGGAGTGGGAGACCCAGTACTTC
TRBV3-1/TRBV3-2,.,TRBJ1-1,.,CASSHGQNTEAFF,TGTGCCAGCAGCCATGGACAAAACACTGAAGCTTTCTTT
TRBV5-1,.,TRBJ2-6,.,CASSLALGSGSGANVLTF,TGCGCCAGCAGCTTGGCCCTTGGGTCAGGTTCAGGGGCCAACGTCCTGACTTTC
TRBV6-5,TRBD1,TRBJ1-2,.,CASRQGQVGGYTF,TGTGCCAGCAGGCAGGGACAGGTAGGAGGCTACACCTTC
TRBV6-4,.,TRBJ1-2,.,CASSDSAGDYGYTF,TGTGCCAGCAGTGACTCGGCAGGGGACTATGGCTACACCTTC
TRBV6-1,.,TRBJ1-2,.,CASSDLGGEDYGYTF,TGTGCCAGCAGTGATCTCGGGGGAGAAGACTATGGCTACACCTTC
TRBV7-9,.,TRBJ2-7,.,CASSFTYWEQYF,TGTGCCAGCAGCTTTACCTACTGGGAGCAGTACTTC
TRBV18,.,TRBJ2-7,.,CASSPKGDNIYEQYF,TGTGCCAGCTCCCCAAAGGGGGACAACATCTACGAGCAGTACTTC
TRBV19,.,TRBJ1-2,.,CASSIGGSGYTF,TGTGCCAGTAGTATAGGAGGGTCTGGCTACACCTTC
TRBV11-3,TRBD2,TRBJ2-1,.,CASSLVAGSYNEQFF,TGTGCCAGCAGCCTAGTAGCGGGGAGCTACAATGAGCAGTTCTTC
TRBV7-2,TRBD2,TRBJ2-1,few,CASSSPSLAGEVAQFF,TGTGCCAGCAGCTCCCCATCCTTAGCGGGAGAAGTAGCGCAGTTCTTC
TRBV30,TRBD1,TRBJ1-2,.,CAWSRTGGTYGYTF,TGTGCCTGGAGTAGGACAGGGGGTACTTATGGCTACACCTTC
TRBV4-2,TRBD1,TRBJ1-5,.,CASSQARQGGQPQHF,TGTGCCAGCAGCCAAGCCCGACAGGGGGGGCAGCCCCAGCATTTT
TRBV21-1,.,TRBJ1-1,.,CASSTPPTPGEAFF,TGTGCCAGCAGCACCCCACCTACCCCTGGTGAAGCTTTCTTT
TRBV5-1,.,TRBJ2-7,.,CASSHGTSMEQYF,TGCGCCAGCAGCCATGGGACTTCCATGGAGCAGTACTTC
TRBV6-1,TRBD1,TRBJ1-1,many,CASSERTGPGTEAFF,TGTGCCAGCAGTGAGCGGACAGGGCCGGGCACTGAAGCTTTCTTT
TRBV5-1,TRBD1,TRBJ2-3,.,CASSTNRGQWTDTQYF,TGCGCCAGCAGCACCAACAGGGGGCAATGGACAGATACGCAGTATTTT
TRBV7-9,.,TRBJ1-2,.,CATPRSGGYTF,TGTGCCACCCCCCGGAGCGGGGGCTACACCTTC
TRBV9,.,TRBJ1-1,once,CASSVGGGQNTEAFF,TGTGCCAGCAGCGTAGGCGGGGGACAGAACACTGAAGCTTTCTTT
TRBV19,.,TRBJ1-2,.,CASSDTLGDYGYTF,TGTGCCAGTAGTGACACTCTAGGGGACTATGGCTACACCTTC
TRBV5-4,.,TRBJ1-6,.,CASSDGTLAYNSPLHF,TGTGCCAGCAGCGATGGGACTCTAGCCTATAATTCACCCCTCCACTTT
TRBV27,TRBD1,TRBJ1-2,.,CASSSWGQIYGYTF,TGTGCCAGCAGTTCCTGGGGACAGATCTATGGCTACACCTTC
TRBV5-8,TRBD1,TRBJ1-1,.,CASSPTNGQGRTEAFF,TGTGCCAGCAGCCCAACAAATGGACAGGGGAGGACTGAAGCTTTCTTT
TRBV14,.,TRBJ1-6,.,CASSQEALWWGVNSPLHF,TGTGCCAGCAGCCAAGAGGCCCTATGGTGGGGCGTCAATTCACCCCTCCACTTT
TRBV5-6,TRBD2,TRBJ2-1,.,CASRRGETGYNEQFF,TGTGCCAGCAGGCGGGGGGAAACAGGGTACAATGAGCAGTTCTTC
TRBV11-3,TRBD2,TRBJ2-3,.,CASSLDGRGTSTYSQYF,TGTGCCAGCAGCTTAGATGGCCGCGGGACTAGCACCTATTCGCAGTATTTT
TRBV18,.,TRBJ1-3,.,CASSSSQAGGASGNTIYF,TGTGCCAGCTCATCGTCTCAAGCCGGGGGGGCGTCTGGAAACACCATATATTTT
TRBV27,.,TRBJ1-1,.,CASSLNRAGTEAFF,TGTGCCAGCAGTTTGAACAGGGCTGGCACTGAAGCTTTCTTT
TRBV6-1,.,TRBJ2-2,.,CASSEWGPNTGELFF,TGTGCCAGCAGTGAGTGGGGGCCTAACACCGGGGAGCTGTTTTTT
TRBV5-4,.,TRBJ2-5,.,CASSLDLDETQYF,TGTGCCAGCAGCTTGGATCTAGACGAGACCCAGTACTTC
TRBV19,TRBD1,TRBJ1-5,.,CASKARTGETLSNQPQHF,TGTGCCAGTAAGGCTCGGACAGGGGAGACCTTAAGCAATCAGCCCCAGCATTTT
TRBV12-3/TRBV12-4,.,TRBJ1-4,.,CASRRDGEKLFF,TGTGCCAGCAGGCGGGACGGTGAAAAACTGTTTTTT
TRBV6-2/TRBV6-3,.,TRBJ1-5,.,CASSYPGQPQHF,TGTGCCAGCAGTTACCCGGGGCAGCCCCAGCATTTT
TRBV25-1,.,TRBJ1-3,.,CASSDLLLPGNTIYF,TGTGCCAGCAGTGACTTACTACTCCCTGGAAACACCATATATTTT
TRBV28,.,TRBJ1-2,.,CASTPQAGGFRGLRDSNYGYTF,TGTGCCAGCACACCCCAAGCTGGGGGTTTTAGGGGACTCCGCGATTCAAACTATGGCTACACCTTC
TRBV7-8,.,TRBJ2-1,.,CASSLGRGGAFNEQFF,TGTGCCAGCAGCCTCGGAAGGGGCGGGGCCTTCAATGAGCAGTTCTTC
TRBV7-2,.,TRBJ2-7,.,CASSLSRDTEQYF,TGTGCCAGCAGCTTATCACGGGACACCGAGCAGTACTTC
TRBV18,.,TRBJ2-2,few,CASSPDRNTGELFF,TGTGCCAGCTCACCAGACAGAAACACCGGGGAGCTGTTTTTT
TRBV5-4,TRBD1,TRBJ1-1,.,CASSLSLGGETEAFF,TGTGCCAGCAGCTTGAGTCTAGGGGGCGAAACTGAAGCTTTCTTT
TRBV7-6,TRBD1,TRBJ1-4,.,CASSLSDRGWEKLFF,TGTGCCAGCAGCTTATCGGACAGGGGTTGGGAAAAACTGTTTTTT
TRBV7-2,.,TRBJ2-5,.,CASSLVTGVEETQYF,TGTGCCAGCAGCTTAGTGACGGGAGTAGAAGAGACCCAGTACTTC
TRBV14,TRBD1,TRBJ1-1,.,CASSQVGTGGFVAFF,TGTGCCAGCAGCCAAGTGGGGACAGGGGGCTTCGTAGCTTTCTTT
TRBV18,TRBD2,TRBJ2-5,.,CASSPRSLAGGETQYF,TGTGCCAGCTCACCACGGAGTCTAGCGGGAGGAGAGACCCAGTACTTC
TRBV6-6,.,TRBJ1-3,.,CASSYTLASGNTIYF,TGTGCCAGCAGTTACACGCTGGCCTCTGGAAACACCATATATTTT
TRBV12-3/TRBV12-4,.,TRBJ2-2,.,CASTPLGTGELFF,TGTGCCAGCACACCTCTAGGAACCGGGGAGCTGTTTTTT
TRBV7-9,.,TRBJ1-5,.,CASSTGGASQPQHF,TGTGCCAGCAGCACGGGAGGGGCAAGTCAGCCCCAGCATTTT
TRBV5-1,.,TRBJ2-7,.,CASSDQGYEQYF,TGCGCCAGCAGCGACCAGGGGTACGAGCAGTACTTC
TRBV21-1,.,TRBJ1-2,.,CASSKAMRTGGGAGGYTF,TGTGCCAGCAGCAAAGCAATGAGGACAGGGGGCGGTGCGGGAGGCTACACCTTC
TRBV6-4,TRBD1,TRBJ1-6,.,CASSPWTGERFSNSPLHF,TGTGCCAGCAGCCCCTGGACAGGGGAAAGGTTCTCTAATTCACCCCTCCACTTT
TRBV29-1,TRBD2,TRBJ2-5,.,CSGGGIPQETQYF,TGCAGCGGCGGGGGTATTCCCCAAGAGACCCAGTACTTC
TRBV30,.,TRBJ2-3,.,CAWSLNSGTWSTDTQYF,TGTGCCTGGAGTCTAAACTCTGGGACTTGGAGCACAGATACGCAGTATTTT
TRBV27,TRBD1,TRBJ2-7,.,CASSWGQTYEQYF,TGTGCCAGCAGTTGGGGACAGACCTACGAGCAGTACTTC
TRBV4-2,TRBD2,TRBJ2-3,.,CASSQDPAGGPLDTQYF,TGTGCCAGCAGCCAAGATCCAGCGGGGGGCCCATTAGATACGCAGTATTTT
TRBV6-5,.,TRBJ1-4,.,CASSPQEKLFF,TGTGCCAGCAGTCCCCAGGAAAAACTGTTTTTT